This T cell receptor (beta chain) appears in the sequencing data of a study of shared T cell receptors in the human thymus. Only a few counts were recorded for this clone. Germline V gene lookup returns CDR1 MNHEY and CDR2 SVGAGI. Trimming removed 1 base at V and 6 bases at J, with 12 bases between. CDR3 length equals 14 residues. The repertoire was sequenced with immunoSEQ multiplex PCR; TCRdb's copy has only in-frame clones and lacks some. The sample holds 55,000 to 80,000 clones; 90% to 95% are singletons and the top ten take roughly 0.033%. This TCR derives from a human donor. The chain joins TRBV6-5 to TRBJ1-1; the D gene is possibly TRBD1 (5 bases). The sample was thymocytes. The CDR3 DNA is TGTGCCAGCAGTTACTTGGGGGATGGACCTGAAGCTTTCTTT. It translates to CASSYLGDGPEAFF.